Listed below are T cell receptor beta chains from one sample, sequenced in a study of shared clonotypes between healthy human individuals. TCRdb's copy holds only in-frame clones and misses some; the assay was immunoSEQ multiplex PCR. The sample has 2,500,000 or so clones; roughly 93% are singletons. Sample: naive CD4+ T cells from PBMCs. The receptors were sampled from a man between 18 and 29 years old in good health. Some clones in this sample may be carry-over from other donors' samples. CDR3s include the opening cysteine and the closing phenylalanine or tryptophan. Fields, in order: J gene, D gene, V gene, clone size, CDR3 DNA, CDR3 protein. A D gene is named only where the DNA matches it firmly. A row's size may be missing; if present it is once, few, many or a size class.

j_gene: TRBJ2-7; d_gene: .; v_gene: TRBV6-5; abundance: once; CDR3nt: TGTGCCAGCAGGATCAGGACTTTGGGCTACGAGCAGTACTTC; CDR3aa: CASRIRTLGYEQYF
j_gene: TRBJ2-5; d_gene: .; v_gene: TRBV4-1; abundance: .; CDR3nt: TGCGCCAGCAGCCAACCGGGACGCCGGAACCAAGAGACCCAGTACTTC; CDR3aa: CASSQPGRRNQETQYF
j_gene: TRBJ2-3; d_gene: .; v_gene: TRBV7-2; abundance: .; CDR3nt: TGTGCCAGCAGTTCCACAAGGGGCACAGATACGCAGTATTTT; CDR3aa: CASSSTRGTDTQYF
j_gene: TRBJ1-5; d_gene: .; v_gene: TRBV6-1; abundance: .; CDR3nt: TGTGCCAGCAGTGAAAGGGGGGAGGGGGGCAATCAGCCCCAGCATTTT; CDR3aa: CASSERGEGGNQPQHF
j_gene: TRBJ2-1; d_gene: .; v_gene: TRBV21-1; abundance: once; CDR3nt: TGTGCCAGCAGCAAAAGCGGAGGCGGGGTCAATGAGCAGTTCTTC; CDR3aa: CASSKSGGGVNEQFF
j_gene: TRBJ2-5; d_gene: .; v_gene: TRBV18; abundance: .; CDR3nt: TGTGCCAGCTCACCCAAGACCGGGGCGCTTCAAGAGACCCAGTACTTC; CDR3aa: CASSPKTGALQETQYF
j_gene: TRBJ1-5; d_gene: TRBD1; v_gene: TRBV27; abundance: .; CDR3nt: TGTGCCAGCAGTCCCAGCCGGACAGGGAGGGTTACGCCCCAGCATTTT; CDR3aa: CASSPSRTGRVTPQHF
j_gene: TRBJ2-5; d_gene: TRBD1; v_gene: TRBV28; abundance: once; CDR3nt: TGTGCCAGCAGTCCATCCAGGGGGCAAAGGGAGACCCAGTACTTC; CDR3aa: CASSPSRGQRETQYF
j_gene: TRBJ1-3; d_gene: TRBD1; v_gene: TRBV19; abundance: .; CDR3nt: TGTGCCAGTAGTATAGCGGACAGGGTCGGAAACACCATATATTTT; CDR3aa: CASSIADRVGNTIYF
j_gene: TRBJ2-5; d_gene: .; v_gene: TRBV5-6; abundance: .; CDR3nt: TGTGCCAGCAGCTTAGGGGGAGCGTTTTGGGGGCCGGAGGAGACCCAGTACTTC; CDR3aa: CASSLGGAFWGPEETQYF
j_gene: TRBJ2-7; d_gene: .; v_gene: TRBV28; abundance: once; CDR3nt: TGTGCCAGCAGTTACCCGACGCCGGCCCTGGGATACGAGCAGTACTTC; CDR3aa: CASSYPTPALGYEQYF
j_gene: TRBJ2-7; d_gene: TRBD2; v_gene: TRBV19; abundance: .; CDR3nt: TGTGCCAGTAGTCCCCGGACTAGCGGGAGCTACGAGCAGTACTTC; CDR3aa: CASSPRTSGSYEQYF
j_gene: TRBJ2-4; d_gene: TRBD1; v_gene: TRBV7-9; abundance: once; CDR3nt: TGTGCCAGCAGCTTTGTGGGGACAGGGAGTCCGGAGGCCAAAAACATTCAGTACTTC; CDR3aa: CASSFVGTGSPEAKNIQYF
j_gene: TRBJ2-1; d_gene: TRBD2; v_gene: TRBV10-3; abundance: .; CDR3nt: TGTGCCATCAGTGAGGGCGGGAGCTCCTACAATGAGCAGTTCTTC; CDR3aa: CAISEGGSSYNEQFF
j_gene: TRBJ2-1; d_gene: .; v_gene: TRBV28; abundance: .; CDR3nt: TGTGCCAGCAGTTCCTCAGGGATGGAGCAGTTCTTC; CDR3aa: CASSSSGMEQFF
j_gene: TRBJ2-3; d_gene: .; v_gene: TRBV19; abundance: .; CDR3nt: TGTGCCAGTAGTATAAGTCGCGGGGGCCTAGATACGCAGTATTTT; CDR3aa: CASSISRGGLDTQYF
j_gene: TRBJ2-3; d_gene: .; v_gene: TRBV7-9; abundance: .; CDR3nt: TGTGCCAGCAGCTTTGTGTCTTCCACAGATACGCAGTATTTT; CDR3aa: CASSFVSSTDTQYF
j_gene: TRBJ2-1; d_gene: TRBD1; v_gene: TRBV9; abundance: .; CDR3nt: TGTGCCAGCAGCCGACAGGGGATTCCCTACAATGAGCAGTTCTTC; CDR3aa: CASSRQGIPYNEQFF
j_gene: TRBJ1-1; d_gene: .; v_gene: TRBV18; abundance: few; CDR3nt: TGTGCCAGCTCACCACTTACAGTCGAGAGCACTGAAGCTTTCTTT; CDR3aa: CASSPLTVESTEAFF
j_gene: TRBJ1-1; d_gene: .; v_gene: TRBV5-1; abundance: .; CDR3nt: TGCGCCAGCAGCTGGGGTGAGGGGGGCACTGAAGCTTTCTTT; CDR3aa: CASSWGEGGTEAFF
j_gene: TRBJ2-3; d_gene: .; v_gene: TRBV6-1; abundance: .; CDR3nt: TGTGCCAGCCGCCGCTGGGGCACTGCAGATACGCAGTATTTT; CDR3aa: CASRRWGTADTQYF
j_gene: TRBJ2-3; d_gene: .; v_gene: TRBV2; abundance: once; CDR3nt: TGTGCCAGCAAATCTGAAGAGACGCAGTATTTT; CDR3aa: CASKSEETQYF
j_gene: TRBJ1-5; d_gene: .; v_gene: TRBV5-8; abundance: once; CDR3nt: TGTGCCAGCAGTCCGGGTTCAGCAGGATCGCCCCAGCATTTT; CDR3aa: CASSPGSAGSPQHF
j_gene: TRBJ1-4; d_gene: .; v_gene: TRBV29-1; abundance: .; CDR3nt: TGCAGCGTTGAAGACAGATCGAGGGAAAAACTGTTTTTT; CDR3aa: CSVEDRSREKLFF
j_gene: TRBJ2-7; d_gene: .; v_gene: TRBV12-5; abundance: .; CDR3nt: TGTGCTAGTGGTTTGAGCGGGCCCTCCTACGAGCAGTACTTC; CDR3aa: CASGLSGPSYEQYF
j_gene: TRBJ2-1; d_gene: TRBD2; v_gene: TRBV25-1; abundance: .; CDR3nt: TGTGCCAGCAGTTCGGTAGCGGGAGGGGACAGATACAATGAGCAGTTCTTC; CDR3aa: CASSSVAGGDRYNEQFF
j_gene: TRBJ2-7; d_gene: .; v_gene: TRBV19; abundance: .; CDR3nt: TGTGCCAGTAGTATAGGTTCCGTGGTAACCTACGAGCAGTACTTC; CDR3aa: CASSIGSVVTYEQYF
j_gene: TRBJ2-5; d_gene: .; v_gene: TRBV6-1; abundance: once; CDR3nt: TGTGCCAGCAGTGAAAGGCACAGGTACGCTAGACAAGAGACCCAGTACTTC; CDR3aa: CASSERHRYARQETQYF
j_gene: TRBJ1-4; d_gene: .; v_gene: TRBV5-1; abundance: .; CDR3nt: TGCGCCAGCAGCTCGATTCCGGCCGGGGCTAATGAAAAACTGTTTTTT; CDR3aa: CASSSIPAGANEKLFF
j_gene: TRBJ1-5; d_gene: .; v_gene: TRBV6-6; abundance: .; CDR3nt: TGTGCCAGCAGTTACTCGCTCAGGGGTCAGCCCCAGCATTTT; CDR3aa: CASSYSLRGQPQHF
j_gene: TRBJ1-1; d_gene: .; v_gene: TRBV28; abundance: .; CDR3nt: TGTGCCAGCAGTTTACGGGTTTACAGGGTTCGGAACACTGAAGCTTTCTTT; CDR3aa: CASSLRVYRVRNTEAFF
j_gene: TRBJ2-7; d_gene: TRBD2; v_gene: TRBV28; abundance: .; CDR3nt: TGTGCCAGCTCCCCGGGAGGCCCCTCCTACGAGCAGTACTTC; CDR3aa: CASSPGGPSYEQYF
j_gene: TRBJ2-3; d_gene: TRBD2; v_gene: TRBV9; abundance: .; CDR3nt: TGTGCCAGCGGGAGGGCGGGGCCCACAGATACGCAGTATTTT; CDR3aa: CASGRAGPTDTQYF
j_gene: TRBJ2-7; d_gene: TRBD2; v_gene: TRBV7-8; abundance: .; CDR3nt: TGTGCCAGCAGCCCGCGAACCGGGACTAGCGCGGGCGAGCAGTACTTC; CDR3aa: CASSPRTGTSAGEQYF
j_gene: TRBJ2-1; d_gene: TRBD2; v_gene: TRBV7-3; abundance: .; CDR3nt: TGTGCCAGCAGCTTAATGTTTAGGACCGGGACTAGCGGGTCCTCGCCGGAGAATGAGCAGTTCTTC; CDR3aa: CASSLMFRTGTSGSSPENEQFF
j_gene: TRBJ1-4; d_gene: .; v_gene: TRBV9; abundance: .; CDR3nt: TGTGCCAGCAGTCCATGGGGGGCTGCAACTAATGAAAAACTGTTTTTT; CDR3aa: CASSPWGAATNEKLFF
j_gene: TRBJ1-1; d_gene: .; v_gene: TRBV5-6; abundance: .; CDR3nt: TGTGCCAGCAGCTCGGCAGAGGCAGGGTTCACTGAAGCTTTCTTT; CDR3aa: CASSSAEAGFTEAFF